This is a list of T cell receptor beta chains from one sample in a study of vaccination effects on CD4 cells after COVID-19. These receptors lack a known antigen. TCRdb's copy holds only in-frame clones and misses some; the assay was immunoSEQ multiplex PCR. This sample carries just under 45,000 clones, roughly four fifths of them seen once, and the ten largest clones take about a tenth. The specimen comprised CD4+ T cells from PBMCs cultured with SARS-CoV-2 spike peptides, sampled before COVID-19 vaccination. All receptors come from a human donor who received a COVID-19 vaccine. CDR3s include the opening cysteine and the closing phenylalanine or tryptophan. The D gene is left open where the match is weak. Size values are once, few and many counts, or a class for expanded clones, and some rows have none.

D: TRBD1
size: NA
J: TRBJ2-5
V: TRBV10-3
DNA: TGTGCCATCAGTGCGGGACAGGGGGTTCCCCAAGAGACCCAGTACTTC
CDR3: CAISAGQGVPQETQYF

D: NA
size: NA
J: TRBJ2-3
V: TRBV5-6
DNA: TGTGCCAGCAGGCCCGGGGGCCCCGGGGATACGCAGTATTTT
CDR3: CASRPGGPGDTQYF

D: NA
size: NA
J: TRBJ1-3
V: TRBV6-5
DNA: TGTGCCAGCAGAACAGGGACTGGAAACACCATATATTTT
CDR3: CASRTGTGNTIYF

D: TRBD1
size: NA
J: TRBJ1-5
V: TRBV19
DNA: TGTGCCAGTAGTACCCTGCCAGGGGGGGCCAAACCTTATAGCAATCAGCCCCAGCATTTT
CDR3: CASSTLPGGAKPYSNQPQHF

D: TRBD2
size: NA
J: TRBJ2-1
V: TRBV5-1
DNA: TGCGCCAGCAGCGTGAGCGGGGGGTACAATGAGCAGTTCTTC
CDR3: CASSVSGGYNEQFF

D: NA
size: few
J: TRBJ2-5
V: TRBV6-5
DNA: TGTGCCAGCAGTCGTCAGGGACCTCAAGAGACCCAGTACTTC
CDR3: CASSRQGPQETQYF

D: NA
size: NA
J: TRBJ1-2
V: TRBV11-2
DNA: TGTGCCAGCAGCTTACACCGAGGGGTTTTTTCCAACTATGGCTACACCTTC
CDR3: CASSLHRGVFSNYGYTF

D: NA
size: NA
J: TRBJ1-6
V: TRBV6-5
DNA: TGTGCCAGCAGTTCCCACAGGGAAGATTCACCCCTCCACTTT
CDR3: CASSSHREDSPLHF

D: NA
size: NA
J: TRBJ2-2
V: TRBV4-3
DNA: TGCGCCAGCAGCCGGGTCGGCGGCGCCGGGGAGCTGTTTTTT
CDR3: CASSRVGGAGELFF

D: TRBD1
size: NA
J: TRBJ1-2
V: TRBV9
DNA: TGTGCCAGCAGCGTAGGGCTAGGACAGGGCTATGGCTACACCTTC
CDR3: CASSVGLGQGYGYTF

D: NA
size: NA
J: TRBJ1-5
V: TRBV5-5
DNA: TGTGCCAGCAGCTTGGCTCGGGAGGGGGGGTATAGCAATCAGCCCCAGCATTTT
CDR3: CASSLAREGGYSNQPQHF

D: NA
size: NA
J: TRBJ1-5
V: TRBV19
DNA: TGTGCCAGTAGTGCCCGGGGGCAGACCAATCAGCCCCAGCATTTT
CDR3: CASSARGQTNQPQHF

D: TRBD1
size: NA
J: TRBJ2-6
V: TRBV19
DNA: TGTGCCAGTATTCGGACAGGCTCCTACTCTGGGGCCAACGTCCTGACTTTC
CDR3: CASIRTGSYSGANVLTF

D: TRBD2
size: NA
J: TRBJ2-2
V: TRBV27
DNA: TGTGCCAGCAGTTTAAAAGCGGGGGTTAACACCGGGGAGCTGTTTTTT
CDR3: CASSLKAGVNTGELFF

D: NA
size: few
J: TRBJ1-2
V: TRBV2
DNA: TGTGAAGACTCGGGGGGTTCGGACTATGGCTACACCTTC
CDR3: CEDSGGSDYGYTF

D: TRBD1
size: NA
J: TRBJ2-5
V: TRBV30
DNA: TGTGCCTGGAGTTTGACAGGGTTCGGAGAGACCCAGTACTTC
CDR3: CAWSLTGFGETQYF

D: TRBD1
size: NA
J: TRBJ2-5
V: TRBV19
DNA: TGTGCCAGTAGTCCCCTGGACAGGGGAACACAAGAGACCCAGTACTTC
CDR3: CASSPLDRGTQETQYF

D: NA
size: few
J: TRBJ1-1
V: TRBV3-1/TRBV3-2
DNA: TGTGCCAGCAGCCATTCCGTACAGGGGAACACTGAAGCTTTCTTT
CDR3: CASSHSVQGNTEAFF

D: NA
size: NA
J: TRBJ1-1
V: TRBV6-5
DNA: TGTGCCAGCAGTCAGGGCGAGACTGAAGCTTTCTTT
CDR3: CASSQGETEAFF

D: NA
size: NA
J: TRBJ2-1
V: TRBV24-1
DNA: TGTGCCACCAGTGCCCTGTGGGGTTCCTACAATGAGCAGTTCTTC
CDR3: CATSALWGSYNEQFF

D: NA
size: NA
J: TRBJ2-1
V: TRBV2
DNA: TGTGCCAGCAGTGAAAGAGAGTACAATGAGCAGTTCTTC
CDR3: CASSEREYNEQFF

D: NA
size: once
J: TRBJ1-1
V: TRBV30
DNA: TGTGCCTGGAGTACCGGGACCACCTTCAACACTGAAGCTTTCTTT
CDR3: CAWSTGTTFNTEAFF

D: NA
size: NA
J: TRBJ1-4
V: TRBV20-1
DNA: TGCAGTGCTAGTACCCAGGGAGGGTTGGAAAAACTGTTTTTT
CDR3: CSASTQGGLEKLFF

D: NA
size: few
J: TRBJ2-3
V: TRBV5-6
DNA: TGTGCCAGCAGCCCCAAATGGGACGGCACAAACACAGATACGCAGTATTTT
CDR3: CASSPKWDGTNTDTQYF

D: NA
size: few
J: TRBJ1-4
V: TRBV10-2
DNA: TGCGCCAGCAGTGAGTGGAGAGTTCGTAATGAAAAACTGTTTTTT
CDR3: CASSEWRVRNEKLFF

D: NA
size: once
J: TRBJ1-1
V: TRBV4-2
DNA: TGTGCCAGCAGCCAAGAAATCTCCAGGGAGGGCACTGAAGCTTTCTTT
CDR3: CASSQEISREGTEAFF

D: NA
size: NA
J: TRBJ1-4
V: TRBV18
DNA: TGTGCCAGCTCACCCTGGGAGGCAACTAATGAAAAACTGTTTTTT
CDR3: CASSPWEATNEKLFF

D: TRBD2
size: NA
J: TRBJ2-5
V: TRBV5-1
DNA: TGCGCCAGCAGCTCCCTAGCGGGGGGCCAAGAGACCCAGTACTTC
CDR3: CASSSLAGGQETQYF